The 5 T cell receptor beta chains below all came from one sample that was sequenced in a study of post-analysis software for immune sequencing data. Broader study findings: Included in a set of a handful of TRBV segments more frequent in patients than controls were TRBV5-6, TRBV5-1 and TRBV20-1.

Which antigens these TCRs recognize remains unknown. The library was made from cDNA and included unique molecular identifiers. MiXCR, applied by TCRdb to the PCR reads, yields one record per CDR3 protein. The data hold approximately 160,000 distinct CDR3 sequences, with around 28% observed a single time. Sequencing input: blood. The receptors originated from a girl aged 10-17 years with multiple sclerosis.

The gene calls are TRBV3-1 and TRBJ2-2; D is undetermined. Trimming removed 0 bases at V and 5 bases at J, with 4 bases between. The germline V gene has CDR1 LGHDT and CDR2 YNNKEL (reference sequence). The CDR3 sequence is 13 residues long. CDR3 protein: CASSQEATGELFF. As DNA, the CDR3 is TGTGCCAGCAGCCAAGAGGCAACCGGGGAGCTGTTTTTT.

This clonotype was picked up a small number of times. V and J are TRBV12-3 or TRBV12-4 and TRBJ2-7; no definite D call. The V end lost 4 bases, the J end lost 4 bases, and 20 bases lay between the germline ends. This CDR3 is 16 amino acids long. In DNA form, the CDR3 reads TGTGCCAGCAGTTCCAAGTACAAGTTTCCGAATTACGAGCAGTACTTC. Amino acids: CASSSKYKFPNYEQYF.

This rearrangement joins TRBV6-1 to TRBJ1-1; no clear D. This CDR3 spans 15 amino acids. Looked up from germline, CDR1 is MNHNS and CDR2 is SASEGT. Trimming cost V 8 bases and J 1 base, with 17 bases left between them. CDR3 sequence (DNA): TGTGCCAGCCGACTGACACACTTGGAGAACACTGAAGCTTTCTTT. Its translation: CASRLTHLENTEAFF.

This sequence joins TRBV18 and TRBJ2-7; TRBD2 matches 8 bases. The germline V gene encodes CDR1 KGHSH and CDR2 LQKENI. Trimming cost V 0 bases and J 3 bases; bases outside gene matches: 4. The CDR3 is made up of 15 amino acids. As DNA, the CDR3 is TGTGCCAGCTCACCACCACCAGCGGGAGTCTACGAGCAGTACTTC. Amino acids: CASSPPPAGVYEQYF.

The V gene is TRBV4-1, the J gene TRBJ2-7; D ambiguous. Trimming removed 4 bases at V and 2 bases at J, with 12 bases between. The CDR3 runs 14 residues. CDR1 and CDR2 from the germline V gene are MGHRA and YSYEKL. The CDR3 loop reads CASSRPGSPYEQYF. CDR3 nucleotide sequence: TGCGCCAGCAGCCGCCCGGGCAGCCCCTACGAGCAGTACTTC.